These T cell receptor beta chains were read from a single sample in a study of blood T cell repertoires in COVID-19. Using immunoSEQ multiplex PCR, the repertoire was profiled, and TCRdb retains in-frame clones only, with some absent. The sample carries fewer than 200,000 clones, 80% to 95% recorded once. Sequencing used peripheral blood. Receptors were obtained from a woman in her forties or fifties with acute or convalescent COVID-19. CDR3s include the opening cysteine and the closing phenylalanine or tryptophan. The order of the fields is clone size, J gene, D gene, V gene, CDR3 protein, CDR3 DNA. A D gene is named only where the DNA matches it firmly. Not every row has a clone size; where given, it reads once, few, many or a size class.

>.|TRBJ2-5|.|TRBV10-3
CAISIGQGSGETQYF
TGTGCCATCAGTATTGGGCAGGGGTCGGGAGAGACCCAGTACTTC
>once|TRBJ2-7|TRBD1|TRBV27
CASRKTGEKYEQYF
TGTGCCAGCAGAAAAACAGGGGAGAAATACGAGCAGTACTTC
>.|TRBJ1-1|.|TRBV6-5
CASSLGQLNTEAFF
TGTGCCAGCAGCCTCGGACAGCTGAACACTGAAGCTTTCTTT
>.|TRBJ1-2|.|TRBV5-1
CASSLLLGGYGYTF
TGCGCCAGCAGCTTGTTATTGGGGGGCTATGGCTACACCTTC
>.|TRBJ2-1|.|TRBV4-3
CASSQDRTQGSYNEQFF
TGCGCCAGCAGCCAAGATAGGACCCAGGGCTCCTACAATGAGCAGTTCTTC
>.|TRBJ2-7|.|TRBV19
CASTQGGGAYEQYF
TGTGCCAGTACCCAAGGCGGGGGCGCGTACGAGCAGTACTTC
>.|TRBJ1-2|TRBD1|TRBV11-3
CASSFFHRGPGNGYTF
TGTGCCAGCAGTTTCTTTCACAGGGGCCCCGGGAATGGCTACACCTTC
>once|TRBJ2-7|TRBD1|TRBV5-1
CASSPGTGAYEQYF
TGCGCCAGCAGCCCCGGGACAGGAGCCTACGAGCAGTACTTC
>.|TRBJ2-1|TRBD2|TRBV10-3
CAISESILASGGNEQFF
TGTGCCATCAGTGAGTCAATTTTGGCTAGCGGGGGGAATGAGCAGTTCTTC
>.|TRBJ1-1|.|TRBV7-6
CASSLEGRGNTEAFF
TGTGCCAGCAGCTTAGAGGGCAGGGGGAACACTGAAGCTTTCTTT
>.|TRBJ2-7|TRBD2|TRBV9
CASSVEGSGRLYEQYF
TGTGCCAGCAGCGTAGAGGGCAGCGGGAGATTGTACGAGCAGTACTTC
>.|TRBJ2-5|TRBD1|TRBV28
CASSFYGGTGGIGETQYF
TGTGCCAGCAGTTTCTATGGGGGGACAGGGGGAATCGGGGAGACCCAGTACTTC
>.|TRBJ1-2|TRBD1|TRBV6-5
CASSPSSGQVYGYTF
TGTGCCAGCAGTCCTAGTTCGGGACAGGTTTATGGCTACACCTTC
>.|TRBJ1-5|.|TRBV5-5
CASSLSVDSYQPQHF
TGTGCCAGCAGCTTGTCAGTAGACAGCTACCAGCCCCAGCATTTT
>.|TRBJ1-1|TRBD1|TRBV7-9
CASSAGQMNTEAFF
TGTGCCAGCAGCGCGGGACAGATGAACACTGAAGCTTTCTTT
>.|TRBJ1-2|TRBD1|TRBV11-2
CASSPGQGYGYTF
TGTGCCAGCAGCCCCGGACAGGGGTATGGCTACACCTTC
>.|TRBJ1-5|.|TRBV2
CASSGGNQPQHF
TGTGCCAGCAGTGGCGGAAATCAGCCCCAGCATTTT
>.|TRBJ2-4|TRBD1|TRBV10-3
CAISAKTGVNIQYF
TGTGCCATCAGTGCGAAGACAGGGGTGAACATTCAGTACTTC
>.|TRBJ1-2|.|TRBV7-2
CASSLITEGYGYTF
TGTGCCAGCAGCTTAATCACAGAGGGCTATGGCTACACCTTC
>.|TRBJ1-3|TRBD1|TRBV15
CATSRAGQGAGNTIYF
TGTGCCACCAGCAGAGCCGGACAGGGGGCTGGAAACACCATATATTTT
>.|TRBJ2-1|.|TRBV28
CASRSGSINYNEQFF
TGTGCCAGCAGATCCGGGTCGATAAACTACAATGAGCAGTTCTTC